These T cell receptor beta chains were read from a single sample in a study of control samples from healthy donors and cancer patients. The protocol was immunoSEQ multiplex PCR, while the TCRdb copy is restricted to in-frame clones and leaves out a portion. The sample consists of 260,000 or so clones, 82% of them appearing once. The sample taken for sequencing was PBMCs. The source is a woman between 55 and 75 years old with lung cancer. CDR3s include the opening cysteine and the closing phenylalanine or tryptophan. A D gene is named only where the DNA matches it firmly. Clone size appears in some rows only: once, few, many, or a class for an expanded clone.

>TRBV7-2|.|TRBJ2-7|.
CASSLETGSYEQYF
TGTGCCAGCAGCTTAGAGACAGGCTCCTACGAGCAGTACTTC
>TRBV5-1|.|TRBJ2-1|TRBD2
CASSRQGLAGGGSYNEQFF
TGCGCCAGCAGCAGACAGGGACTAGCGGGAGGGGGCTCCTACAATGAGCAGTTCTTC
>TRBV19|.|TRBJ1-5|.
CASSMGEPDRQPQHF
TGTGCCAGTAGTATGGGGGAGCCGGATCGTCAGCCCCAGCATTTT
>TRBV2|.|TRBJ2-2|.
CASHLGPGVELFF
TGTGCCAGCCACCTCGGCCCCGGGGTGGAGCTGTTTTTT
>TRBV7-3|.|TRBJ2-1|.
CASSPTGTYNEQFF
TGTGCCAGCAGCCCTACCGGGACTTACAATGAGCAGTTCTTC
>TRBV29-1|.|TRBJ1-4|.
CSGGPSTNEKLFF
TGCAGCGGGGGACCGTCAACTAATGAAAAACTGTTTTTT
>TRBV27|once|TRBJ2-1|TRBD2
CASSPTGLAGNREQFF
TGTGCCAGCAGTCCGACGGGACTAGCGGGCAATCGGGAGCAGTTCTTC
>TRBV5-1|.|TRBJ2-1|TRBD1
CASSRTGLMVGVF
TGCGCCAGCAGCCGGACAGGGCTCATGGTAGGGGTCTTC
>TRBV2|.|TRBJ2-3|.
CASSESSMRDTQYF
TGTGCCAGCAGTGAAAGTAGCATGCGGGATACGCAGTATTTT
>TRBV5-1|.|TRBJ2-1|.
CASSYGGGNNEQFF
TGCGCCAGCAGCTATGGTGGGGGGAACAATGAGCAGTTCTTC
>TRBV20-1|.|TRBJ1-4|.
CSASNEKLFF
TGCAGTGCTAGTAATGAAAAACTGTTTTTT
>TRBV9|once|TRBJ1-5|TRBD1
CASSAGQGRQPQHF
TGTGCCAGCAGCGCCGGACAGGGCAGACAGCCCCAGCATTTT
>TRBV5-4|.|TRBJ1-4|TRBD1
CASSLGTGGSEKLFF
TGTGCCAGCAGCTTGGGGACAGGGGGCTCTGAAAAACTGTTTTTT
>TRBV7-3|once|TRBJ1-1|TRBD1
CASSFTGGNTEAFF
TGTGCCAGCAGCTTTACAGGGGGCAACACTGAAGCTTTCTTT
>TRBV9|.|TRBJ2-7|.
CASSVDPGQTYEQYF
TGTGCCAGCAGCGTCGACCCGGGCCAGACCTACGAGCAGTACTTC
>TRBV6-4|.|TRBJ1-1|TRBD1
CASSDRGLTEAFF
TGTGCCAGCAGTGACAGGGGGCTGACTGAAGCTTTCTTT
>TRBV6-6|few|TRBJ1-2|TRBD1
CASSETGGYGYTF
TGTGCCAGCAGCGAGACAGGGGGTTATGGCTACACCTTC
>TRBV19|.|TRBJ2-1|TRBD2
CASTGAGGGNSYNEQFF
TGTGCCAGTACCGGGGCGGGAGGGGGGAACTCCTACAATGAGCAGTTCTTC
>TRBV9|.|TRBJ2-1|TRBD2
CASSVLPGGTSSYNEQFF
TGTGCCAGCAGCGTACTACCGGGGGGGACAAGCTCCTACAATGAGCAGTTCTTC
>TRBV21-1|.|TRBJ1-3|.
CASSKESPTASGNTIYF
TGTGCCAGCAGCAAAGAATCCCCCACAGCCTCTGGAAACACCATATATTTT
>TRBV9|.|TRBJ1-1|.
CASSVGGRSEAFF
TGTGCCAGCAGCGTAGGCGGGCGATCTGAAGCTTTCTTT
>TRBV2|.|TRBJ1-4|.
CASTVLFNEKLFF
TGTGCCAGCACAGTTTTATTTAATGAAAAACTGTTTTTT
>TRBV19|.|TRBJ2-5|TRBD2
CASAKIGGDQETQYF
TGTGCCAGTGCAAAAATCGGGGGGGACCAAGAGACCCAGTACTTC
>TRBV5-1|few|TRBJ2-2|TRBD2
CASSWGGQDTGELFF
TGCGCCAGCAGCTGGGGAGGGCAGGACACCGGGGAGCTGTTTTTT
>TRBV24-1|.|TRBJ2-5|.
CATSGAVTTQYF
TGTGCCACCAGTGGGGCGGTAACGACCCAGTACTTC
>TRBV9|.|TRBJ1-2|.
CASSVAIGNPYGYTF
TGTGCCAGCAGCGTAGCTATAGGCAACCCCTATGGCTACACCTTC
>TRBV11-2|.|TRBJ2-1|.
CASSPLTAYNEQFF
TGTGCCAGCAGCCCTCTGACCGCCTACAATGAGCAGTTCTTC
>TRBV5-1|once|TRBJ1-6|.
CASSPRDSYNSPLHF
TGCGCCAGCAGCCCCCGGGACTCCTATAATTCACCCCTCCACTTT
>TRBV6-5|.|TRBJ1-5|TRBD1
CAIRTTGGNNQPQHF
TGTGCCATTAGAACCACAGGGGGGAACAATCAGCCCCAGCATTTT
>TRBV18|.|TRBJ1-3|.
CASSPPSQGSGNTIYF
TGTGCCAGCTCACCACCGAGCCAGGGCTCTGGAAACACCATATATTTT
>TRBV10-1|.|TRBJ2-3|TRBD2
CASSPLAGGTTDTQYF
TGCGCCAGCAGTCCCTTAGCGGGGGGAACCACAGATACGCAGTATTTT
>TRBV5-4|.|TRBJ2-7|TRBD1
CASSWGKGAGTYEQYF
TGTGCCAGCAGCTGGGGGAAGGGGGCAGGAACCTACGAGCAGTACTTC
>TRBV4-1|.|TRBJ2-7|.
CASSPLGTSYEQYF
TGCGCCAGCAGCCCCCTCGGGACTTCATACGAGCAGTACTTC
>TRBV3-1/TRBV3-2|.|TRBJ1-2|.
CASSQVPGLGYTF
TGTGCCAGCAGCCAAGTGCCCGGCTTAGGCTACACCTTC
>TRBV18|.|TRBJ2-5|.
CASSPGETQYF
TGTGCCAGCTCACCAGGAGAGACCCAGTACTTC
>TRBV9|once|TRBJ1-3|TRBD1
CASAEGAGSGNTIYF
TGTGCCAGCGCCGAGGGGGCAGGCTCTGGAAACACCATATATTTT
>TRBV2|.|TRBJ1-5|TRBD1
CASSDQGALSNQPQHF
TGTGCCAGCAGTGATCAGGGGGCCCTGAGCAATCAGCCCCAGCATTTT
>TRBV2|.|TRBJ1-3|.
CASSVGTLSGNTIYF
TGTGCCAGCAGTGTAGGTACTCTCTCTGGAAACACCATATATTTT
>TRBV6-6|.|TRBJ1-3|.
CASSHNQGYSGNTIYF
TGTGCCAGCAGTCACAACCAGGGTTACTCTGGAAACACCATATATTTT
>TRBV4-1|.|TRBJ2-7|TRBD2
CASSQDRLAGLYEQYF
TGCGCCAGCAGCCAAGATCGGCTAGCGGGCCTCTACGAGCAGTACTTC
>TRBV27|.|TRBJ1-5|.
CASSFSVNQPQHF
TGTGCCAGCAGTTTTTCGGTGAATCAGCCCCAGCATTTT
>TRBV24-1|once|TRBJ2-2|.
CATSDSREIGELFF
TGTGCCACCAGTGATAGCAGGGAGATCGGGGAGCTGTTTTTT